One TCR beta chain is described in this entry. What it recognizes is unknown. This record comes from a study of cytotoxic CD8 clonotypes in ibrutinib-treated CLL. Findings of the study overall: Upon ibrutinib response clonality rose, and upon progression it fell back toward baseline. Public clonotypes, an uncommon group, contracted or remained stable on treatment.

CDR1 is MNHEY, CDR2 SVGAGI, per germline. V lost 6 bases to trimming and J lost 6 bases, with 9 bases between them. This CDR3 is built from 11 residues. Depths of 1 in 200,000 to 1 in 1 million T cells were the sequencing target. Sequencing was performed with immunoSEQ multiplex PCR; in TCRdb, only in-frame clones are kept and a portion is missing. The sample contains some 100,000 clones, more than 55% of which appear only once. The sequenced sample was PBMCs, obtained after 24 months of ibrutinib treatment. The chain uses TRBV6-5 and TRBJ2-7; D is ambiguous. The receptor was isolated from a human donor with chronic lymphocytic leukemia. CDR3 protein: CASSRRSEQYF. DNA for the CDR3: TGTGCCAGCAGCCGCCGTAGCGAGCAGTACTTC.